This paragraph covers one T cell receptor beta chain sequence. This record belongs to a study of blood T cell repertoires in COVID-19. Study background: The cDNA or gDNA used as material had been derived from T cells, B-cell-depleted T cells, or PBMCs.

In the original processing: Estimated nucleated cell counts came from reference gene primer amplification. TCRdb keeps only in-frame clones here, not all; method: immunoSEQ multiplex PCR. The V and J calls and clone size were taken over from that table, and D and trimming were inferred from the DNA. The table has 86,000 or so clones, 90% to 95% seen once; the top ten hold under 2%. With 8 bases clipped from V and 7 bases from J, the junction kept 18 bases outside the gene matches. Germline lookup yields CDR1 LNHDA and CDR2 SQIVND (reference sequence). The CDR3 runs 17 residues. This clonotype originated in a woman aged 50 to 60 in a cohort sampled during active COVID-19. What was sequenced was peripheral blood. The chain is built from TRBV19 and TRBJ2-2; 8 nucleotides align to TRBD2. The CDR3 DNA follows: TGTGCCAGTCTCCCGGGGGGTAGCGGGACTCCCCGCGGGGAGCTGTTTTTT. Translated: CASLPGGSGTPRGELFF.